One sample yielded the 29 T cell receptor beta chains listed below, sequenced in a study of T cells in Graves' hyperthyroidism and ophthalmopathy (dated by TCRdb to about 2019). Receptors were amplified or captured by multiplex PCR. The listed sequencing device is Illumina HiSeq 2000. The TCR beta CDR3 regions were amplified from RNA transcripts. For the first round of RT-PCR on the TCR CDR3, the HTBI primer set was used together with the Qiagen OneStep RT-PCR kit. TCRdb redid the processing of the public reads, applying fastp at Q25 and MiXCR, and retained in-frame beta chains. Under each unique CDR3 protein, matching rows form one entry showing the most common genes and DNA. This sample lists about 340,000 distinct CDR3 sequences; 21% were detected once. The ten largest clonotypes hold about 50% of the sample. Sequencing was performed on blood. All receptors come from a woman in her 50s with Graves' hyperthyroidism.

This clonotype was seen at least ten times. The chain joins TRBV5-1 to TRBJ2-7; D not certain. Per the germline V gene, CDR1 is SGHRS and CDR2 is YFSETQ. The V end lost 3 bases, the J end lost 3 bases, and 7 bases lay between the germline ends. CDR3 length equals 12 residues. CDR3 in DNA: TGCGCCAGCAGCTATGCTGGCTACGAGCAGTACTTC. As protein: CASSYAGYEQYF.

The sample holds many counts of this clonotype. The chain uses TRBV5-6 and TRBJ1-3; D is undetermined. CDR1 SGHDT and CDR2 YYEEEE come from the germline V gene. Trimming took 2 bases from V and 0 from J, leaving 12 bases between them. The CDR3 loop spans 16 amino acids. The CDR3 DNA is TGTGCCAGCAGCTTCCGGAAGCGGTTCTCTGGAAACACCATATATTTT. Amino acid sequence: CASSFRKRFSGNTIYF. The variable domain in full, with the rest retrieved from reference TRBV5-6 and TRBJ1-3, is DAGVTQSPTHLIKTRGQQVTLRCSPKSGHDTVSWYQQALGQGPQFIFQYYEEEERQRGNFPDRFSGHQFPNYSSELNVNALLLGDSALYLCASSFRKRFSGNTIYFGEGSWLTVV.

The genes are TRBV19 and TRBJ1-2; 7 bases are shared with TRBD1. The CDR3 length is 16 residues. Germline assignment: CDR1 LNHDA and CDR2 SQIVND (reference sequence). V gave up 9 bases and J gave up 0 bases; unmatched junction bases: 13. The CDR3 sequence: CASQIGPGQPNYGYTF. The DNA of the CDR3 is TGTGCCAGCCAAATAGGACCGGGACAGCCTAACTATGGCTACACCTTC.

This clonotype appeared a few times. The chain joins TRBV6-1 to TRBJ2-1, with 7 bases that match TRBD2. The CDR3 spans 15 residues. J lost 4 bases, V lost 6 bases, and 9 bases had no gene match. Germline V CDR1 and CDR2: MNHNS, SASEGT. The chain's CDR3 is CASRRTAGAYNEQFF. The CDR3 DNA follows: TGTGCCAGCAGAAGAACCGCGGGAGCATACAATGAGCAGTTCTTC.

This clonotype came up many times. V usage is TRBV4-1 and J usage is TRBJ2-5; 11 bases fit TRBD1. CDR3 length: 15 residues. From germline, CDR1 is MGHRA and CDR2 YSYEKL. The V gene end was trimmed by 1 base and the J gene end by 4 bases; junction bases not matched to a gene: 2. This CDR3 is CASSQVDRGRETQYF. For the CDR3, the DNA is TGCGCCAGCAGCCAAGTGGACAGGGGGCGAGAGACCCAGTACTTC.

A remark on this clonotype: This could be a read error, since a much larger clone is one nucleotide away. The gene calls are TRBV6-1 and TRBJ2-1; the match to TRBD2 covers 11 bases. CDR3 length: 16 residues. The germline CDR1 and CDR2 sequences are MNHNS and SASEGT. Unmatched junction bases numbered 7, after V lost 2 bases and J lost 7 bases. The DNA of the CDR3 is TGTGCCAGCAGTGAAATAGCGGGAGGGCCGAGAAATGAGCAGTTCTTC. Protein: CASSEIAGGPRNEQFF.

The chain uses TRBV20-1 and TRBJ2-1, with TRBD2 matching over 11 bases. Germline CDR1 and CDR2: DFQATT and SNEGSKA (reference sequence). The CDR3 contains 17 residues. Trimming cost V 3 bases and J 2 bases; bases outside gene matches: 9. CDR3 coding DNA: TGCAGTGCTAGGATGGAAATAGCGGGAGGGCCCTACAATGAGCAGTTCTTC. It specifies CSARMEIAGGPYNEQFF.

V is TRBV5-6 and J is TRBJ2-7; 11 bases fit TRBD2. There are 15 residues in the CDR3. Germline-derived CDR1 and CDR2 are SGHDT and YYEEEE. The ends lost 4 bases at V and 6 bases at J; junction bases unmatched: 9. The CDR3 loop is CASSVSLAGAIEQYF. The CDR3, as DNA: TGTGCCAGCAGCGTGTCACTAGCGGGGGCTATCGAGCAGTACTTC.

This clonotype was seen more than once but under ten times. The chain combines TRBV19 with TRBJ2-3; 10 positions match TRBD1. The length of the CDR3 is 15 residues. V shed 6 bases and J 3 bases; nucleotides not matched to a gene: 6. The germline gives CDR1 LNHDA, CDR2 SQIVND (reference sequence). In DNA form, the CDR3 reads TGTGCCAGTAGCCGGACAGGGGGAATAACAGATACGCAGTATTTT. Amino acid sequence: CASSRTGGITDTQYF.

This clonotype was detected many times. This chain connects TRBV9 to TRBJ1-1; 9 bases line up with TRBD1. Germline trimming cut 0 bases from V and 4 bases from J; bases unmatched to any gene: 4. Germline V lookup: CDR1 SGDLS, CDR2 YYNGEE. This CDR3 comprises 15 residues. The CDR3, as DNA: TGTGCCAGCAGCGTAGGGGACAGGGATGGCACTGAAGCTTTCTTT. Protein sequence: CASSVGDRDGTEAFF.

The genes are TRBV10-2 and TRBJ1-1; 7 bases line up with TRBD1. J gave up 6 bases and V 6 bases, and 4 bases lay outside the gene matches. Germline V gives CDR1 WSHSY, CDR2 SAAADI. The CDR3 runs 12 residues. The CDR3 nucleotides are TGCGCCAGCAGCTTGACAGGGTCTGAAGCTTTCTTT. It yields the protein CASSLTGSEAFF.

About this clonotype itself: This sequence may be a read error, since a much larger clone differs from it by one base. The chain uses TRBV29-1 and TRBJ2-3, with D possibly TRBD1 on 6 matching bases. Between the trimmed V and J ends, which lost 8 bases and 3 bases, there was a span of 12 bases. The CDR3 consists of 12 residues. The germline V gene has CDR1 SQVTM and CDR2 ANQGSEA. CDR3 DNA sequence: TGCAGCACCGGCAGGGGTACAGATACGCAGTATTTT. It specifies CSTGRGTDTQYF.

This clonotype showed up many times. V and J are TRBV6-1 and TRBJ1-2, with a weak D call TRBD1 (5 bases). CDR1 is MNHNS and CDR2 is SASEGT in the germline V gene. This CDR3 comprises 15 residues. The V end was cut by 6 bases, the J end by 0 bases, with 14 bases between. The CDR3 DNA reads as TGTGCCAGCAGGAAGTTGACAGTAGCTAACTATGGCTACACCTTC. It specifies CASRKLTVANYGYTF.

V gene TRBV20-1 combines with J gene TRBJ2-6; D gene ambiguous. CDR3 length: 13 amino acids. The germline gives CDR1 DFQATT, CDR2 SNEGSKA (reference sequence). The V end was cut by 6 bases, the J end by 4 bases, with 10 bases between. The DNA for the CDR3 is TGCAGTGCCCCTAAGCCGGGGGCCAACGTCCTGACTTTC. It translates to CSAPKPGANVLTF.

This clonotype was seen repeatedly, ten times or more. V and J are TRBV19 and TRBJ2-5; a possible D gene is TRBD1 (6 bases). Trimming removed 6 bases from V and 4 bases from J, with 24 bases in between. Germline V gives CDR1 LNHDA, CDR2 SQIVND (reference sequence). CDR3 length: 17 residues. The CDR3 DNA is TGTGCCAGTAGCCCCCGCGTAGGGGGAAATGGGTTAGAGACCCAGTACTTC. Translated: CASSPRVGGNGLETQYF.

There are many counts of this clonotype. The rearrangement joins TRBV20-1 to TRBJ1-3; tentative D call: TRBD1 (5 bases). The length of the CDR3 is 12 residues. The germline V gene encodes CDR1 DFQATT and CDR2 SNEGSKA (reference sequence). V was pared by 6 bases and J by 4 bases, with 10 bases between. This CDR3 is CSAAGYGNTIYF. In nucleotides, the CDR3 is TGCAGTGCAGCAGGGTACGGAAACACCATATATTTT.

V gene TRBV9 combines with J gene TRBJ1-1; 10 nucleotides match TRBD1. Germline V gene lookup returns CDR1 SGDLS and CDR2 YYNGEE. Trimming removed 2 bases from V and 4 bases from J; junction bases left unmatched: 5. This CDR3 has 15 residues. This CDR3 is CASSVKDRGGTEAFF. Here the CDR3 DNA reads TGTGCCAGCAGCGTTAAGGACAGGGGGGGCACTGAAGCTTTCTTT.

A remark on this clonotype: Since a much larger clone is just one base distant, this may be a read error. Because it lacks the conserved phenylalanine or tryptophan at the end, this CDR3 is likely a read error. The CDR3 here is CASSLEAMNTEAFL. CDR3 DNA: TGCGCCAGCAGCTTGGAGGCCATGAACACTGAAGCTTTCTTA. The chain is built from TRBV5-1 and TRBJ1-1; D not resolved. The CDR3 spans 14 residues. Germline V CDR1 and CDR2: SGHRS, YFSETQ. Trimming cost V 0 bases and J 0 bases, with 6 bases left between them.

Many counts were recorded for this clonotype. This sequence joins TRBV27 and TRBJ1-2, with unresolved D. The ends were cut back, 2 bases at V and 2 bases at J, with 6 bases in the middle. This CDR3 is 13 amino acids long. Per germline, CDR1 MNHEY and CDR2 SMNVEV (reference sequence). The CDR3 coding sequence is TGTGCCAGCAGTTTACACCGCAACTATGGCTACACCTTC. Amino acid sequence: CASSLHRNYGYTF.

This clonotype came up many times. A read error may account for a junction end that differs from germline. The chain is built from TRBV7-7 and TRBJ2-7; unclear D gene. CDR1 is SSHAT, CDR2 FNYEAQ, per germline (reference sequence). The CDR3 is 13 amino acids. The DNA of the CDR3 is TGTGCTAGCAGCTTAGTATGCACGTTCGAGCAGTACTTC. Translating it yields CASSLVCTFEQYF.

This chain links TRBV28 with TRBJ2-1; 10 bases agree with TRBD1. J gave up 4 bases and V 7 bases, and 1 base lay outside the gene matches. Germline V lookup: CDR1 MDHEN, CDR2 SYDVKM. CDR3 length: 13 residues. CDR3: CASMGQGYNEQFF. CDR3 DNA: TGTGCCAGCATGGGACAGGGGTACAATGAGCAGTTCTTC.

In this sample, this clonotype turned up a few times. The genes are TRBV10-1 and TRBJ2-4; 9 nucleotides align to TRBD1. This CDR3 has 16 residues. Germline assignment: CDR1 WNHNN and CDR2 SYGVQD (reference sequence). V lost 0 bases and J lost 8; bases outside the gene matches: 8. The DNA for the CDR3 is TGCGCCAGCAGTGAGTCTGGGGGACAGGGTTTCGACATTCAGTACTTC. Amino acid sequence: CASSESGGQGFDIQYF.

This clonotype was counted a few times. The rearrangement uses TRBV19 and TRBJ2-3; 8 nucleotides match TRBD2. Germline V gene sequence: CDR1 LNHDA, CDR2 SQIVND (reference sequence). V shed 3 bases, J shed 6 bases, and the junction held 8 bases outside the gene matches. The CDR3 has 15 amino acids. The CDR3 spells CASSIGAGGGDTQYF. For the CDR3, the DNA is TGTGCCAGTAGTATCGGGGCGGGAGGAGGGGATACGCAGTATTTT.

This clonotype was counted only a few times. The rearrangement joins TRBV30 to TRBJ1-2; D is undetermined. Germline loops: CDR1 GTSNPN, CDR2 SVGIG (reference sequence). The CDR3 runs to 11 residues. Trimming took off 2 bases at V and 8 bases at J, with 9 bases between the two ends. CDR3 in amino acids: CAWSQQWGYTF. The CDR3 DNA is TGTGCCTGGAGTCAACAGTGGGGCTACACCTTC.

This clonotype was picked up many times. The CDR3 sequence is CASSVQGGGETQYF. The CDR3 bases are TGTGCCAGCAGCGTGCAGGGAGGTGGGGAGACCCAGTACTTC. The chain is built from TRBV9 and TRBJ2-5, with a possible D match to TRBD2 (6 bases). Per germline, CDR1 SGDLS and CDR2 YYNGEE. This CDR3 region has 14 residues. Trimming cost V 2 bases and J 5 bases, with 13 bases left between them.

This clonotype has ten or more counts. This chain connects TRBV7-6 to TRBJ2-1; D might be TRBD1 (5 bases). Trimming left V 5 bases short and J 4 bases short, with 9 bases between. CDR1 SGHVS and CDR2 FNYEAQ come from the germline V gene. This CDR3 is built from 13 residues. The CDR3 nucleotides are TGTGCCAGCAGCAGCAGGACATACAATGAGCAGTTCTTC. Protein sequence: CASSSRTYNEQFF.

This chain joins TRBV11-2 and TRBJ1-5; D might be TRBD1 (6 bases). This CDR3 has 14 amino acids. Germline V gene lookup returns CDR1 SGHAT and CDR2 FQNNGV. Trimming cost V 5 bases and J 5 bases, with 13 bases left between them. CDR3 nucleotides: TGTGCCAGCAGCAAAGGAGGGGGGTATCAGCCCCAGCATTTT. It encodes CASSKGGGYQPQHF.

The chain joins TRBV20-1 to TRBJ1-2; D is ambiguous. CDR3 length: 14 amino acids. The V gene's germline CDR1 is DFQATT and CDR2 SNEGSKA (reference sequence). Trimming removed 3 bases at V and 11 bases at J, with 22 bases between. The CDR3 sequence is CSARIGGRVVGYTF. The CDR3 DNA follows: TGCAGTGCTAGGATCGGAGGTCGAGTGGTGGGATACACCTTC.

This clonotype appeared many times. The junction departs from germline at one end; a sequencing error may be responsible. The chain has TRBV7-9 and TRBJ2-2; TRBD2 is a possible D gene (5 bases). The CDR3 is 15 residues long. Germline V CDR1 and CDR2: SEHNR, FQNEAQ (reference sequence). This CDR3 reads CASSLGDRNIGELFF. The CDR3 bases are TGTGCCAGCAGCTTGGGAGATCGGAACATCGGGGAGCTGTTTTTT.